This entry features one T cell receptor (beta chain) sequence. Its antigen is as yet unknown. The entry originates in a study of post-analysis software for immune sequencing data. Notes on the study in general: In patients, TRBV5-6, TRBV5-1 and TRBV20-1 belonged to five TRBV segments found more frequently than in controls. Strong same-batch co-clustering of samples appeared with F measure clustering. In multiple sclerosis, normalized Chao1 diversity was significantly below that of controls.

The library was made from cDNA and included unique molecular identifiers. TCRdb redid the calling of the PCR reads with MiXCR, one entry per CDR3 protein. Here the sample spans hundreds of thousands of distinct CDR3 sequences, 55% to 60% being singletons. The germline gives CDR1 ENHRY, CDR2 SYGVKD. The CDR3 covers 12 residues. V shed 6 bases, J shed 5 bases, and the junction held 1 base outside the gene matches. Sequences were obtained from blood. The chain is built from TRBV10-3 and TRBJ2-1, with 7 nucleotides matching TRBD2. This sequence originates from a girl aged 2-15 years with multiple sclerosis. This CDR3 is CAISGRHNEQFF. Here the CDR3 DNA reads TGTGCCATCAGCGGGAGGCACAATGAGCAGTTCTTC.